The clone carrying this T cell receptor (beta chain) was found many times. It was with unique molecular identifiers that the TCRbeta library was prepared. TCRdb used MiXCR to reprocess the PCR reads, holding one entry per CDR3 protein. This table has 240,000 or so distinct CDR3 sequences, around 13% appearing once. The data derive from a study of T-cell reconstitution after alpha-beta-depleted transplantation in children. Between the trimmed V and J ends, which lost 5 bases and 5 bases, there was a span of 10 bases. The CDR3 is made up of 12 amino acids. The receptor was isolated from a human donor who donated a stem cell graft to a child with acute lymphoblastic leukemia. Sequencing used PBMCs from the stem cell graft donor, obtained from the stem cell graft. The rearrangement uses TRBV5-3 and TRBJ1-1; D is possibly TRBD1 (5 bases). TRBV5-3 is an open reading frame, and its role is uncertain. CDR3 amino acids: CARSYRGTEAFF. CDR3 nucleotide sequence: TGTGCCAGAAGTTATAGGGGTACTGAAGCTTTCTTT.